Given below is one TCR beta chain in context. These data are taken from a study of beta chain features in type 1 diabetes. The CDR3 has 14 residues. Germline V gene data show CDR1 as SGHAT and CDR2 as FQNNGV. The V segment lost 5 bases and the J segment 4 bases; nucleotides outside the gene matches: 5. The investigators reverse transcribed all of the isolated RNA, so they sequenced expressed TCRB transcripts. This table comes from immunoSEQ multiplex PCR, and its TCRdb copy is limited to in-frame clones, with some not included. This sample has under 950,000 clones, with 17% found just once. This chain joins TRBV11-2 and TRBJ1-2, with TRBD1 matching 9 bases. The sample taken for sequencing was naive CD4+ T cells from blood. The TCR sequence derives from a woman between 18 and 30 years old in good health. The CDR3 bases are TGTGCCAGCAGCCGGACAGGGGATGGCTATGGCTACACCTTC. This sequence encodes CASSRTGDGYGYTF.